This T cell receptor beta chain was observed in a study of T cell responses to AZD1222 COVID-19 vaccine. Study-wide findings and caveats: The study found Spike-specific TCR breadth and depth rose after two AZD1222 doses. CD4 TCRs linked to vaccination spanned spike, dominating at 160-218 and 743-854. Repertoire sampling was restricted to post-peak T cell response timepoints. Seropositive status at baseline applied to only six AZD1222 recipients.

This table comes from immunoSEQ multiplex PCR, and its TCRdb copy is limited to in-frame clones, with some not included. The table lists approximately 180,000 clones, around nine tenths of them singletons, with around 2.6% in the top ten. The germline CDR1 and CDR2 sequences are MGHDK and SYGVNS. Trimming stripped 4 bases from V and 7 bases from J, with 11 bases between. There are 14 residues in the CDR3. As to this clone: Its target is unknown.

The input for sequencing was peripheral blood, taken on day 0 of AZD1222 vaccination. The sequence derives from an adult in good health. V gene TRBV25-1 combines with J gene TRBJ1-6; no definite D call. The CDR3 coding sequence is TGTGCCAGCAGTGGTAGAGGGCTGAATTCACCCCTCCACTTT. This sequence encodes CASSGRGLNSPLHF.